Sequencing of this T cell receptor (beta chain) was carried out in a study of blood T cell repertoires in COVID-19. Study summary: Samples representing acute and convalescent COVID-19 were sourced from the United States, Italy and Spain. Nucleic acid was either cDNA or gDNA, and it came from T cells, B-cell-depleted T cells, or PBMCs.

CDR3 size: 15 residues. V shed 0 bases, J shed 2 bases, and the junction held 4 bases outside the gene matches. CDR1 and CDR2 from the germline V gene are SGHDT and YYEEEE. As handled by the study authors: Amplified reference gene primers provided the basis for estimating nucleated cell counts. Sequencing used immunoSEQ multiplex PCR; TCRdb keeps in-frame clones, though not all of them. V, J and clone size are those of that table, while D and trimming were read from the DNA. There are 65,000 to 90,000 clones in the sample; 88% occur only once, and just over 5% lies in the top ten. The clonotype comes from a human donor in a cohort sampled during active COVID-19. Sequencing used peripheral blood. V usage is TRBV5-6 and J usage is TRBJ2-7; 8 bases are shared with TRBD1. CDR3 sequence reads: CASSLAPQGAYEQYF. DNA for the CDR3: TGTGCCAGCAGCTTGGCCCCACAGGGGGCCTACGAGCAGTACTTC.